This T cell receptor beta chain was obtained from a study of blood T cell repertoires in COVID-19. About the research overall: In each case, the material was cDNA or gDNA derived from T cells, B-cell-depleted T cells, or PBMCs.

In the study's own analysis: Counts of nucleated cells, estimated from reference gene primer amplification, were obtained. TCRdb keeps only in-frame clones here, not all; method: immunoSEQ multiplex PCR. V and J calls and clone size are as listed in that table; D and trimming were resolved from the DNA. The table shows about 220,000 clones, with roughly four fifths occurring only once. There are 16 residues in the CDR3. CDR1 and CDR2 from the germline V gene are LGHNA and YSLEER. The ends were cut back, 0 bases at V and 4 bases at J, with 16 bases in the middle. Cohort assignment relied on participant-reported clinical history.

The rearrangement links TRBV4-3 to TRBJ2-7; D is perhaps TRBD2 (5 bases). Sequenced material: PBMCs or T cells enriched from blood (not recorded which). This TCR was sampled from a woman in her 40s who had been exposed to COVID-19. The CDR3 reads CASSQDFSSSRYEQYF. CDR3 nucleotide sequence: TGCGCCAGCAGCCAAGATTTCTCGTCTAGCCGGTACGAGCAGTACTTC.